A single sample gave rise to the 17 T cell receptor beta chains below, sequenced in a study of blood T cell repertoires in COVID-19. Data came from immunoSEQ multiplex PCR; TCRdb stores just in-frame clones and leaves some out. The sample carries hundreds of thousands of clones, approximately 86% recorded once. The sample was peripheral blood. Receptors were obtained from a man aged 70 or older with acute or convalescent COVID-19.

The genes are TRBV6-5 and TRBJ2-1, with 9 positions matching TRBD2. Germline CDR1 MNHEY, CDR2 SVGAGI. The CDR3 has 15 amino acids. The V segment lost 0 bases and the J segment 5 bases; nucleotides outside the gene matches: 2. The CDR3: CASSYSSGGHNEQFF. Written as DNA, the CDR3 is TGTGCCAGCAGTTACTCCAGCGGGGGGCACAATGAGCAGTTCTTC.

The chain employs TRBV11-2 and TRBJ1-1; unclear D gene. Trimming stripped 1 base from V and 1 base from J, with 13 bases between. Per germline, CDR1 SGHAT and CDR2 FQNNGV. This CDR3 is 16 amino acids long. The CDR3 sequence is CASSLGRTGKNTEAFF. CDR3 bases: TGTGCCAGCAGCTTAGGACGGACGGGAAAGAACACTGAAGCTTTCTTT.

J is TRBJ1-4 and V is TRBV5-1, with D maybe TRBD1 (6 bases). Germline loops: CDR1 SGHRS, CDR2 YFSETQ. This CDR3 comprises 17 residues. V was trimmed by 4 bases and J by 4 bases, leaving 20 bases between them. CDR3 in amino acids: CASSPNPPTGGNEKLFF. The CDR3 DNA reads as TGCGCCAGCAGCCCGAACCCGCCGACAGGCGGTAATGAAAAACTGTTTTTT.

V usage is TRBV7-2 and J usage is TRBJ2-2, with D unclear. Trimming removed 5 bases at V and 1 base at J, with 14 bases between. The germline gives CDR1 SGHTA, CDR2 FQGNSA. CDR3 length: 16 amino acids. CDR3 bases: TGTGCCAGCAGCCCCCTGGGCCCGCTGAACACCGGGGAGCTGTTTTTT. Translating gives CASSPLGPLNTGELFF.

The genes are TRBV9 and TRBJ2-1; TRBD2 matches at 10 bases. Germline V gives CDR1 SGDLS, CDR2 YYNGEE. This CDR3 has 18 amino acids. V lost 3 bases, J lost 10 bases, and 19 bases stayed unmatched. The CDR3 protein is CASSAVIPGTSEIGEQFF. In nucleotides, the CDR3 is TGTGCCAGCAGCGCCGTAATCCCCGGGACTAGCGAGATTGGGGAGCAGTTCTTC. Drawing the rest from reference TRBV9 and TRBJ2-1, the complete variable domain is DSGVTQTPKHLITATGQRVTLRCSPRSGDLSVYWYQQSLDQGLQFLIQYYNGEERAKGNILERFSAQQFPDLHSELNLSSLELGDSALYFCASSAVIPGTSEIGEQFFGPGTRLTVL.

This rearrangement joins TRBV11-2 to TRBJ2-5; 11 bases line up with TRBD1. CDR1 SGHAT and CDR2 FQNNGV come from the germline V gene. This CDR3 has 16 residues. Trimming at V came to 8 bases and at J to 4 bases, leaving 12 bases not matched to a gene. CDR3 in DNA: TGTGCCAGCGGCGCCAACGGACAGGGGGCAGTAGAGACCCAGTACTTC. It codes for CASGANGQGAVETQYF.

This clone was recorded many times. The rearrangement joins TRBV2 to TRBJ1-1; D remains unclear. Germline CDR1 and CDR2: SNHLY and FYNNEI. The CDR3 runs to 15 residues. The V and J ends lost 0 bases and 1 base respectively, with 9 bases between them. The CDR3 bases are TGTGCCAGCAGTGAAGCACGGGTAGGGAACACTGAAGCTTTCTTT. It translates to CASSEARVGNTEAFF.

The V and J genes are TRBV3-1 (or the pseudogene TRBV3-2) and TRBJ1-1, with D maybe TRBD1 (6 bases). The length of the CDR3 is 14 residues. Germline V gives CDR1 LGHDT, CDR2 YNNKEL (reference sequence). V lost 4 bases and J lost 1, with 10 bases in between. The CDR3 DNA reads TGTGCCAGCAGCCCGCACAGGGAGAACACTGAAGCTTTCTTT. It is translated as CASSPHRENTEAFF.

The CDR3 bases are TGTGCCAGCAGCTCTAGCGGGGCCCGGAGCACAGATACGCAGTATTTT. Translated: CASSSSGARSTDTQYF. The chain has TRBV5-4 and TRBJ2-3, with 9 bases identical to TRBD2. Unmatched junction bases numbered 5, after V lost 3 bases and J lost 0 bases. CDR1 and CDR2 (germline): SGHNT, YYREEE (reference sequence). CDR3 size: 16 residues.

The J gene is TRBJ1-2, the V gene TRBV4-3, with D maybe TRBD1 (6 bases). This CDR3 contains 16 residues. Between the trimmed V and J ends, which lost 0 bases and 3 bases, there was a span of 14 bases. Germline V gene sequence: CDR1 LGHNA, CDR2 YSLEER. CDR3 protein: CASSQDLYRAYYGYTF. The CDR3 nucleotides read TGCGCCAGCAGCCAAGATCTATACAGGGCCTACTATGGCTACACCTTC.

The CDR3 region is CASSLFQDSYEQYF. The CDR3 DNA is TGTGCCAGCAGTTTGTTCCAGGACTCCTACGAGCAGTACTTC. V usage is TRBV28 and J usage is TRBJ2-7; D gene ambiguous. The germline gives CDR1 MDHEN, CDR2 SYDVKM. CDR3 length: 14 residues. V lost 3 bases and J lost 0, with 9 bases in between. Looking up the rest from reference TRBV28 and TRBJ2-7 gives the full variable domain: DVKVTQSSRYLVKRTGEKVFLECVQDMDHENMFWYRQDPGLGLRLIYFSYDVKMKEKGDIPEGYSVSREKKERFSLILESASTNQTSMYLCASSLFQDSYEQYFGPGTRLTVT.

The rearrangement links TRBV19 to TRBJ1-2; no clear D. Trimming stripped 5 bases from V and 3 bases from J, with 16 bases between. Germline lookup yields CDR1 LNHDA and CDR2 SQIVND (reference sequence). The CDR3 sequence is 15 residues long. The CDR3 region is CASSGDAGWDYGYTF. As DNA, the CDR3 is TGTGCCAGTAGTGGCGACGCGGGGTGGGACTATGGCTACACCTTC.

The chain has TRBV4-2 and TRBJ2-3; the D gene is possibly TRBD2 (6 bases). V was cut by 0 bases and J by 1 base, with 11 bases left in between. The CDR3 runs 16 residues. Germline V gives CDR1 LGHNA, CDR2 YNFKEQ. In nucleotides, the CDR3 is TGTGCCAGCAGCCAAGATCGGGCTAGCGGCACAGATACGCAGTATTTT. It is translated as CASSQDRASGTDTQYF.

The chain is built from TRBV28 and TRBJ1-3; possible D gene TRBD1, 6 bases. Trimming removed 5 bases from V and 0 bases from J, with 14 bases in between. Germline CDR1 and CDR2: MDHEN and SYDVKM. This CDR3 is built from 16 residues. CDR3 bases: TGTGCCAGCAGTAGACAGGTCCCCAACTCTGGAAACACCATATATTTT. It yields the protein CASSRQVPNSGNTIYF.

The CDR3, as DNA: TGTGCCAGTACCGACCGAACCGGGACAGGCAATCAGCCCCAGCATTTT. It specifies CASTDRTGTGNQPQHF. This chain joins TRBV19 and TRBJ1-5; 7 bases agree with TRBD1. The CDR3 runs 16 residues. Germline values: CDR1 LNHDA, CDR2 SQIVND (reference sequence). Unmatched junction bases numbered 11, after V lost 7 bases and J lost 2 bases.

The chain uses TRBV24-1 and TRBJ2-1; 9 nucleotides line up with TRBD1. The germline gives CDR1 KGHDR, CDR2 SFDVKD. Trimming at V came to 3 bases and at J to 3 bases, leaving 5 bases not matched to a gene. The CDR3 spans 16 residues. The DNA for the CDR3 is TGTGCCACCAGTGATCCAACAGGGGGCGACTACAATGAGCAGTTCTTC. Translation: CATSDPTGGDYNEQFF.

V gene TRBV9 combines with J gene TRBJ2-3; 11 positions match TRBD2. CDR1 is SGDLS and CDR2 is YYNGEE in the germline V gene. CDR3 length: 16 residues. Trimming at V came to 4 bases and at J to 3 bases, leaving 7 bases not matched to a gene. The CDR3 bases are TGTGCCAGCAGCCCACTAGCGGGAGAGAGGACAGATACGCAGTATTTT. This translates into CASSPLAGERTDTQYF.